This T cell receptor (beta chain) was recorded in a study of PD-L1 blockade in urothelial cancer. Study-level information: Blood underwent analysis 3 weeks (second dose) and 6 weeks after treatment began.

The V end was cut by 6 bases, the J end by 3 bases, with 20 bases between. Germline V gene sequence: CDR1 MNHEY, CDR2 SMNVEV (reference sequence). The CDR3 consists of 16 residues. Time point given: pretreatment peripheral blood. The patients' disease, urothelial carcinoma, was locally advanced or metastatic. Sample contribution per patient ranged from 1 to 8, covering pretreatment and on-treatment. Every PCR received spiked-in synthetic TCR analog templates. Method: immunoSEQ multiplex PCR; TCRdb's copy keeps in-frame clones and lacks some. The sample shows more than 90,000 clones, roughly 87% of them seen only once.

Source: PBMCs, taken around atezolizumab (anti-PD-L1) treatment. The receptor's source is a man in his 60s with urothelial cancer. The genes are TRBV27 and TRBJ1-1; a weak D match, TRBD1 (5 bases). The CDR3 region is CASSPIGEGRDTEAFF. The CDR3, as DNA: TGTGCCAGCAGCCCTATAGGGGAGGGTAGGGACACTGAAGCTTTCTTT.